The sample holds a few counts of the clone carrying this T cell receptor (beta chain). Antigen specificity is unknown. These data belong to a study of cytomegalovirus exposure and HLA in healthy donors. Findings of the study overall: Most subjects had HLA-A and HLA-B alleles reportedly predicted accurately by TCR beta sequences.

Trimming shortened V by 1 base and J by 8 bases, and 6 bases separated the two germline ends. The CDR3 has 12 amino acids. Germline CDR1 reads SGHTA; CDR2 reads FQGNSA. The PCR made use of 60 Vbeta and 13 Jbeta primers. Clones were sequenced by immunoSEQ multiplex PCR, and TCRdb holds only the in-frame ones, with some missing. Found here are fewer than 200,000 clones, around 72% of them singletons; the top ten hold around 1.4%. The chain combines TRBV7-2 with TRBJ2-1; possibly TRBD1 for D (5 bases). This receptor was obtained from a man aged 18-30 years in good health and CMV-seronegative. Sequenced material: PBMCs. For the CDR3, the DNA is TGTGCCAGCAGCTTAGGGGGCGATGAGCAGTTCTTC. It specifies CASSLGGDEQFF.